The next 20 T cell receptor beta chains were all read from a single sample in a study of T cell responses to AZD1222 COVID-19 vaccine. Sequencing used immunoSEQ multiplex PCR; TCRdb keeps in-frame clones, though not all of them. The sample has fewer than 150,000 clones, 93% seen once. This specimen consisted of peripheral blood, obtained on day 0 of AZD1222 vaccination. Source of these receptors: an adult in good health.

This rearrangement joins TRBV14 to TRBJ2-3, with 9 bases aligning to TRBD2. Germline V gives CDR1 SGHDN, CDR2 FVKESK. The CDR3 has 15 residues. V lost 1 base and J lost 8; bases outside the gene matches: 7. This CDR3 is CASSQGRGGRGTQYF. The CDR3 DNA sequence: TGTGCCAGCAGCCAAGGGCGGGGGGGCCGAGGTACGCAGTATTTT.

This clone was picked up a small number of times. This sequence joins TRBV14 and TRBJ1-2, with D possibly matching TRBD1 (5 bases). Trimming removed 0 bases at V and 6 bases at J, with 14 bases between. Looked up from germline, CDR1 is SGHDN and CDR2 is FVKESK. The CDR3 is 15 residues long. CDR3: CASSQEWGKVDGYTF. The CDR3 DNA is TGTGCCAGCAGCCAAGAGTGGGGGAAGGTAGATGGCTACACCTTC.

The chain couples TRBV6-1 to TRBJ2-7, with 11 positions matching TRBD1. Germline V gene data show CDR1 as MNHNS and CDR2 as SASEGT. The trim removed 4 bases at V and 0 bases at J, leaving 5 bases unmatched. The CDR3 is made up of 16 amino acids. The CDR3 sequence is CASSGHGTGGSYEQYF. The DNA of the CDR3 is TGTGCCAGCAGTGGACACGGGACAGGGGGCTCCTACGAGCAGTACTTC.

CDR3 nucleotides: TGCGCCAGCAGCTTGAGGGTGAGGTCGGTCTTCTCAAGCGAGCAGTACTTC. The encoded protein is CASSLRVRSVFSSEQYF. V and J are TRBV5-1 and TRBJ2-7; no reliable D call. Germline assignment: CDR1 SGHRS and CDR2 YFSETQ. V lost 1 base and J 6 bases, leaving 23 bases between the germline ends. The CDR3 has 17 amino acids. Full variable domain (missing parts from reference TRBV5-1 and TRBJ2-7): KAGVTQTPRYLIKTRGQQVTLSCSPISGHRSVSWYQQTPGQGLQFLFEYFSETQRNKGNFPGRFSGRQFSNSRSEMNVSTLELGDSALYLCASSLRVRSVFSSEQYFGPGTRLTVT.

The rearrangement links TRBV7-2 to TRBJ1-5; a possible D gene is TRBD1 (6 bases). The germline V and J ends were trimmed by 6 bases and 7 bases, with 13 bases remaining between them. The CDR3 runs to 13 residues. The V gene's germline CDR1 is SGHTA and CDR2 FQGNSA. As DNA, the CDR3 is TGTGCCAGCAGTCCCGACAGGAGGCAGCCCCAGCATTTT. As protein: CASSPDRRQPQHF.

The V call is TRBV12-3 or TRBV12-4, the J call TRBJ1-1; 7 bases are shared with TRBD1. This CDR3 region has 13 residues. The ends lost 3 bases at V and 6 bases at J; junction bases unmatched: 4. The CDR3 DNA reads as TGTGCCAGCAGTTTCGCGACAGGGTCTGAAGCTTTCTTT. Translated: CASSFATGSEAFF.

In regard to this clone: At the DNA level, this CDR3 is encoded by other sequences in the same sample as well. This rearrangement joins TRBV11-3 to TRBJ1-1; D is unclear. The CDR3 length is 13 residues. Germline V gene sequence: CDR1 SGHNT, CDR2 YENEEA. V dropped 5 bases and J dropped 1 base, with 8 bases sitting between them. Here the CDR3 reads CASSLTQNTEAFF. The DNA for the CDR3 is TGTGCCAGCAGCCTCACCCAGAACACTGAAGCTTTCTTT.

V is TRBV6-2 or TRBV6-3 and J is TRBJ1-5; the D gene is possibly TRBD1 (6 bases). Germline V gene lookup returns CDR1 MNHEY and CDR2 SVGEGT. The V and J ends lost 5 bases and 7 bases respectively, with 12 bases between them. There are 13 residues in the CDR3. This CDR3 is CASSPQGRQPQHF. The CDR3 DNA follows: TGTGCCAGCAGTCCACAGGGAAGGCAGCCCCAGCATTTT.

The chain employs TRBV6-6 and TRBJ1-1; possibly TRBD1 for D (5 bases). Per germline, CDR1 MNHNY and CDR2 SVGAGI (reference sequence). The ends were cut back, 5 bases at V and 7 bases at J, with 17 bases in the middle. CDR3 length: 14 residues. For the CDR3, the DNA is TGTGCCAGCAGTCCTGGGCAGGGAGGGTTTGAAGCTTTCTTT. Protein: CASSPGQGGFEAFF.

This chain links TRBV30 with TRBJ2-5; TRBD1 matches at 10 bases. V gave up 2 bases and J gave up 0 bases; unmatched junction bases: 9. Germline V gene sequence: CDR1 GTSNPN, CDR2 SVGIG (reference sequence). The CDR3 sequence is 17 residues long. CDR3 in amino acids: CAWSSGTGAINQETQYF. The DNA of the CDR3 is TGTGCCTGGAGTTCGGGGACAGGGGCTATAAACCAAGAGACCCAGTACTTC. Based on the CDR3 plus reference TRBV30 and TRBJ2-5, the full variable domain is SQTIHQWPATLVQPVGSPLSLECTVEGTSNPNLYWYRQAAGRGLQLLFYSVGIGQISSEVPQNLSASRPQDRQFILSSKKLLLSDSGFYLCAWSSGTGAINQETQYFGPGTRLLVL.

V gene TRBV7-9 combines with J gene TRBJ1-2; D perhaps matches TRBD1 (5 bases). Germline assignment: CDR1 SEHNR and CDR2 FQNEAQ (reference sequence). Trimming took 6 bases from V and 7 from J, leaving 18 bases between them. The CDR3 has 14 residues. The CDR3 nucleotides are TGTGCCAGCAGTCTTTTTAATCAGGGAGCTGGCTACACCTTC. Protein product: CASSLFNQGAGYTF.

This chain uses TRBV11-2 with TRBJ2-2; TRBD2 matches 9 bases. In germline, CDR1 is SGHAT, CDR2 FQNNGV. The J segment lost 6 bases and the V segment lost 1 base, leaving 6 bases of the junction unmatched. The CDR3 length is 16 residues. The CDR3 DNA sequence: TGTGCCAGCAGCTTAGCAGCCGGGACTAGCCCCGGGGAGCTGTTTTTT. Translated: CASSLAAGTSPGELFF.

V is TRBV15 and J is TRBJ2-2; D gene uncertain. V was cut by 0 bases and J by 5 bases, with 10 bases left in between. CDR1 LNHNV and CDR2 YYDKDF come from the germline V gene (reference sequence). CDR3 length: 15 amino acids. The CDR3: CATSRDKWETGELFF. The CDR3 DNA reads TGTGCCACCAGCAGAGATAAGTGGGAAACCGGGGAGCTGTTTTTT.

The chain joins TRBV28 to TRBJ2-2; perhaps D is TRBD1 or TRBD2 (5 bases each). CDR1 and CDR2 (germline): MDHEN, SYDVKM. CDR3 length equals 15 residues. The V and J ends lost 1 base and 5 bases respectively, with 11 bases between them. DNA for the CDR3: TGTGCCAGCAGTTTATCGTCCGGGGCGACCGGGGAGCTGTTTTTT. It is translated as CASSLSSGATGELFF.

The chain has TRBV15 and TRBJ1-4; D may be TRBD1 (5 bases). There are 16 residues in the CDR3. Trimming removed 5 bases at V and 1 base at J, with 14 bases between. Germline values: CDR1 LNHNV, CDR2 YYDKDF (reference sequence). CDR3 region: CATSSDRGLTNEKLFF. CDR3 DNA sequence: TGTGCCACCAGCTCTGACAGAGGGCTAACTAATGAAAAACTGTTTTTT.

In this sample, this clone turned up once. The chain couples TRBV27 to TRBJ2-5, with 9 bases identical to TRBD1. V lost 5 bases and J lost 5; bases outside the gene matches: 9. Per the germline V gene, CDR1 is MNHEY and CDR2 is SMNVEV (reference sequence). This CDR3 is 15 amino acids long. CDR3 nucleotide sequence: TGTGCCAGCAGTGCCTACAGGGGGCGCTTGGAGACCCAGTACTTC. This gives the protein CASSAYRGRLETQYF.

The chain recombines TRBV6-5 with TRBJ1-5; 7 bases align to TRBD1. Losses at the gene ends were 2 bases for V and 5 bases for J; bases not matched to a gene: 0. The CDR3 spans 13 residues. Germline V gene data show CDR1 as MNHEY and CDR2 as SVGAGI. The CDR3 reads CASSYQGDQPQHF. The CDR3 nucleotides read TGTGCCAGCAGTTACCAGGGGGATCAGCCCCAGCATTTT.

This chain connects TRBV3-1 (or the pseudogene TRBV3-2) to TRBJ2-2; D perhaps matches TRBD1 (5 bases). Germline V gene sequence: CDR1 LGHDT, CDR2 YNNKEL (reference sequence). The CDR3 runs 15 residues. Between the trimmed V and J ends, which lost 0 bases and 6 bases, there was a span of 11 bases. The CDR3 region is CASSQDLQGSGELFF. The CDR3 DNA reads TGTGCCAGCAGCCAAGATCTCCAGGGATCCGGGGAGCTGTTTTTT.

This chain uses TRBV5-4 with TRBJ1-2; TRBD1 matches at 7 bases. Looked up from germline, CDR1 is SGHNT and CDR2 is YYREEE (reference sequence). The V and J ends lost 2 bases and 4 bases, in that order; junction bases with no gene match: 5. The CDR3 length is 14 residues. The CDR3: CASSLPGQSYGYTF. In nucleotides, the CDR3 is TGTGCCAGCAGCTTACCGGGACAGAGCTATGGCTACACCTTC.

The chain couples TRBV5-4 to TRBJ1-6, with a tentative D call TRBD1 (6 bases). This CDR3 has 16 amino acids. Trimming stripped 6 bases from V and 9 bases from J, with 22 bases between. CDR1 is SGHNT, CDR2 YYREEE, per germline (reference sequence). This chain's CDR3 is CASTLGLRGQGSPLHF. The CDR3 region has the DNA TGTGCCAGCACCCTTGGCCTTCGGGGGCAAGGTTCACCCCTCCACTTT.